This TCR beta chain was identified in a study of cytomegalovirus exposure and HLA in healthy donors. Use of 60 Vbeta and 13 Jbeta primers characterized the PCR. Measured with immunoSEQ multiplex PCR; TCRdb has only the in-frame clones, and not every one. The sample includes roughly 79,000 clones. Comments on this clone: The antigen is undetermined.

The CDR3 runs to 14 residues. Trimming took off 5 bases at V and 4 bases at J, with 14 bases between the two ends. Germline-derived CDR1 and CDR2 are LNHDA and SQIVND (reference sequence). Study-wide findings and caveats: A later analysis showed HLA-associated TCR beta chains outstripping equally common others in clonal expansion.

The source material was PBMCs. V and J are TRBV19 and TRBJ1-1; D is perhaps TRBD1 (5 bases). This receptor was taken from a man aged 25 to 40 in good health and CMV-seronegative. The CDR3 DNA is TGTGCCAGTAGTCCACAGGTGCCGAGCACTGAAGCTTTCTTT. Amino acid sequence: CASSPQVPSTEAFF.